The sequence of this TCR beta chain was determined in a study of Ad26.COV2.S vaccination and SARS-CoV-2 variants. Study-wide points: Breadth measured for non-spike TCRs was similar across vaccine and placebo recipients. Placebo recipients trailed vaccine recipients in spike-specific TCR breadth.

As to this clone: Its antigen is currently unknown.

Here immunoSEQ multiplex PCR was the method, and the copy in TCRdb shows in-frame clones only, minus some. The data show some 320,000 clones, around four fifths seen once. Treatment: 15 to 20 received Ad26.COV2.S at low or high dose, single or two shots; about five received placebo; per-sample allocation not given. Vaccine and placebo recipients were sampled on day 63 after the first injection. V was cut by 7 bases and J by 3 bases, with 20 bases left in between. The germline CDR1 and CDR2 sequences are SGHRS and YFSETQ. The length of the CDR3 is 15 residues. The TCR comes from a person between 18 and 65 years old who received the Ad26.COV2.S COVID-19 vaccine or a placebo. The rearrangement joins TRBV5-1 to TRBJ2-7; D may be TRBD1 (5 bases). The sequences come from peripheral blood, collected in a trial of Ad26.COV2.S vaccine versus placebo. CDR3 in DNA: TGCGCCAGCCACCTAGGTCAGGGTGTGTTCTACGAGCAGTACTTC. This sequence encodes CASHLGQGVFYEQYF. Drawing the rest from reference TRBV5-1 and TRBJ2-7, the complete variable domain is KAGVTQTPRYLIKTRGQQVTLSCSPISGHRSVSWYQQTPGQGLQFLFEYFSETQRNKGNFPGRFSGRQFSNSRSEMNVSTLELGDSALYLCASHLGQGVFYEQYFGPGTRLTVT.